A single sample gave rise to the 5 T cell receptor beta chains below, sequenced in a study of T cells in Graves' hyperthyroidism and ophthalmopathy. TCR beta CDR3 regions were amplified from RNA transcripts. The HTBI set primed first-round TCR CDR3 RT-PCR. TCRdb reprocessed the multiplex PCR reads via MiXCR and lists one record per CDR3 protein. The sample consists of roughly 350,000 distinct CDR3 sequences, about 14% of them appearing once. The sequenced material came from blood. The origin of the receptors is a woman aged 25 to 39 with Graves' hyperthyroidism.

The sample holds many counts of this clonotype. V is TRBV28 and J is TRBJ2-3; perhaps D is TRBD1 or TRBD2 (5 bases each). Germline CDR1 and CDR2: MDHEN and SYDVKM. Between the trimmed V and J ends, which lost 7 bases and 1 base, there was a span of 12 bases. This CDR3 spans 14 amino acids. The DNA for the CDR3 is TGTGCCAGCACGCCGTCGGGGCGCACAGATACGCAGTATTTT. Translating gives CASTPSGRTDTQYF.

This clonotype was counted many times. The V call is TRBV29-1, the J call TRBJ1-2; D uncertain. The germline V gene encodes CDR1 SQVTM and CDR2 ANQGSEA. CDR3 size: 11 residues. Trimming took off 3 bases at V and 4 bases at J, with 6 bases between the two ends. The CDR3 DNA reads as TGCAGCGTTGAGGTTCCCTATGGCTACACCTTC. It codes for CSVEVPYGYTF.

This clonotype appeared many times. The chain employs TRBV28 and TRBJ2-5; D unresolved. This CDR3 is 14 amino acids long. V lost 5 bases to trimming and J lost 4 bases, with 14 bases between them. Germline CDR1 MDHEN, CDR2 SYDVKM. CDR3 bases: TGTGCCAGCAGTCCCGGCCTAAACCTAGAGACCCAGTACTTC. The encoded protein is CASSPGLNLETQYF.

As concerns this clonotype: Possible read error: a much larger clone is one base away. The rearrangement links TRBV27 to TRBJ1-5, with a weak D call TRBD1 (6 bases). The germline CDR1 and CDR2 sequences are MNHEY and SMNVEV (reference sequence). This CDR3 region has 14 residues. For the CDR3, the DNA is TGTGCCGGCAGTTTGGGGGGCGCCAATCAGCCCCAGCATTTT. This codes for CAGSLGGANQPQHF.

Many counts were recorded for this clonotype. The chain links TRBV7-2 to TRBJ2-4; D uncertain. The CDR3 is made up of 13 amino acids. Deletions cut 6 bases from V and 9 bases from J, with 15 bases between. From germline, CDR1 is SGHTA and CDR2 FQGNSA. The CDR3 here is CASSARQLGIQYF. As DNA, the CDR3 is TGTGCCAGCAGTGCCCGTCAGCTCGGCATTCAGTACTTC.